The T cell receptor beta chain under discussion was sequenced for a study of blood T cell repertoires in COVID-19 (dated by TCRdb to 2020 to 2021). Regarding the complete study: Samples from collaborators originated in the United States, Italy and Spain and spanned both the acute and convalescent phases of COVID-19. The material from the prospective study consisted of cDNA or gDNA derived from T cells, B-cell-depleted T cells, or PBMCs. Deeply sampled blood TCRbeta repertoires from subjects exposed to, actively infected with, or recovered from COVID-19 were included in the dataset. The repertoires were released in a freely available public database intended as a resource for research on the immune response to SARS-CoV-2. Samples were obtained from the ongoing ImmuneRACE study (first 160 participants) and from 1,254 subjects provided by 6 global collaborators. A de-identified subject ID, COVID-19 status, age in years and sex were almost always included in the sample metadata. HLA class I and class II types, where available, came from metadata supplied by the sample provider rather than from assay-based typing. Broad study findings and their caveats: How much clinical and demographic metadata was included differed by source and by participant, and the metadata was provided uncurated.

Its CDR3 holds 14 amino acids, cysteine through phenylalanine. Of all the DNA, just the CDR3 is kept, 42 bases in frame from base 1. The germline ends are 10 bases apart after V is trimmed by 0 bases and J by 4 bases. CDR1 MDHEN and CDR2 SYDVKM were looked up in the germline V gene. The immunoSEQ Assay, a bias-controlled multiplex PCR, was used to amplify TCRbeta CDR3 regions from genomic DNA. In the source study's methods: Within the assay, amplification of reference gene primers was used to estimate how many nucleated cells each sample contained. To quantify the absolute abundance of each unique TCRbeta CDR3 rearrangement, sequence reads were collapsed and filtered. For each sample, productive Simpson clonality was calculated by taking the square root of Simpson's diversity index across productive rearrangements. What TCRdb holds here is the immuneACCESS table cut down to in-frame rearrangements. Part of the clones is not present; checked against another copy, under half of the missing clones reflect an unresolved V gene, and the others are unexplained. V and J calls and clone size come straight from that table; D and trimming were deduced from the DNA. The sample contains fewer than 45,000 clones, 85% to 90% of them found a single time. Clones ranked in the top ten supply about 25% of the sample.

Notes on this clone: Its antigen is currently not known. Base qualities are not provided; no much larger clone lies one nucleotide away.

Whole blood was collected in K2EDTA tubes by collaborating institutions according to the institutions' own protocols. Collaborator samples were shipped for TCRbeta analysis as frozen whole blood, isolated PBMCs, or DNA extracted from either sample type. The receptor chain draws on TRBV28 and TRBJ2-7; the D gene is perhaps TRBD2, on 5 matching bases. The receptor comes from a man aged 55 to 70 with active or convalescent COVID-19. Sequenced sample: peripheral blood. The encoded CDR3 is CASSLWVGEYEQYF. The DNA is as follows: TGTGCCAGCAGTTTATGGGTCGGGGAATACGAGCAGTACTTC.